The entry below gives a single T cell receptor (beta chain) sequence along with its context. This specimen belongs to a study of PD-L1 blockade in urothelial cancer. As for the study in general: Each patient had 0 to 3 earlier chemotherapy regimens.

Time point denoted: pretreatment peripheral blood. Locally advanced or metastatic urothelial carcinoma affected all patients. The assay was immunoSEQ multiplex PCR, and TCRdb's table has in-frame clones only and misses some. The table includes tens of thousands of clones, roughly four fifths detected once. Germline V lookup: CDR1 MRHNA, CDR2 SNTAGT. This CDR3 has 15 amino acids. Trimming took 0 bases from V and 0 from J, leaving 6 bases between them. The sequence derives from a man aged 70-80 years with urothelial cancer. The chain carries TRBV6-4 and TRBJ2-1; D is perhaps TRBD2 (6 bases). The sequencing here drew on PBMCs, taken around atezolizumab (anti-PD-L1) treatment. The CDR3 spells CASSDSAGSYNEQFF. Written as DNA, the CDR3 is TGTGCCAGCAGTGACTCAGCGGGCTCCTACAATGAGCAGTTCTTC.